This passage covers 10 T cell receptor beta chains from one sample sequenced in a study of T cell changes during pregnancy in multiple sclerosis. Libraries were prepared by immunoSEQ multiplex PCR; TCRdb keeps only in-frame clonotypes and omits some of them. In the table there are about 52,000 clones, 80% to 95% of which are singletons. The material was CD4+ T cells from peripheral blood mononuclear cells, obtained in the third trimester of pregnancy. The receptors shown here come from a female donor with multiple sclerosis, enrolled in a pregnancy study.

The chain links TRBV18 to TRBJ1-1, with unresolved D. Germline V gene lookup returns CDR1 KGHSH and CDR2 LQKENI. The CDR3 runs to 13 residues. V was pared by 6 bases and J by 11 bases, with 19 bases between. CDR3: CASSPTRGESAFF. As DNA, the CDR3 is TGTGCCAGCTCTCCCACCCGAGGAGAGTCGGCTTTCTTT. The complete variable domain, with remaining parts taken from reference TRBV18 and TRBJ1-1, reads NAGVMQNPRHLVRRRGQEARLRCSPMKGHSHVYWYRQLPEEGLKFMVYLQKENIIDESGMPKERFSAEFPKEGPSILRIQQVVRGDSAAYFCASSPTRGESAFFGQGTRLTVV.

This sequence joins TRBV6-1 and TRBJ2-7; 7 nucleotides agree with TRBD2. Per germline, CDR1 MNHNS and CDR2 SASEGT. The junction had 13 bases not matched to a gene; V was cut back by 4 bases and J by 4 bases. CDR3 length equals 16 residues. CDR3 in amino acids: CASSVDAGVISYEQYF. CDR3 nucleotides: TGTGCCAGCAGTGTGGACGCGGGGGTCATTTCTTACGAGCAGTACTTC.

The chain recombines TRBV7-2 with TRBJ2-7, with 11 positions matching TRBD1. V lost 2 bases to trimming and J lost 0 bases; unmatched junction nucleotides: 9. Germline CDR1 and CDR2: SGHTA and FQGNSA. This CDR3 region has 18 residues. The CDR3 DNA sequence: TGTGCCAGCAGCTTACACTCGGGACAGGGGGGGACCTCCTACGAGCAGTACTTC. Its protein product is CASSLHSGQGGTSYEQYF.

The rearrangement links TRBV29-1 to TRBJ2-1; 7 positions match TRBD1. The CDR3 consists of 13 residues. V was pared by 5 bases and J by 4 bases, with 5 bases of the junction left unmatched. CDR1 is SQVTM, CDR2 ANQGSEA, per germline. The CDR3 nucleotides read TGCAGCGTTCACAGGGGTTTGTACAATGAGCAGTTCTTC. Protein: CSVHRGLYNEQFF.

This clone was recorded a few times. The rearrangement links TRBV6-6 to TRBJ2-1; 9 bases are shared with TRBD2. Germline V lookup: CDR1 MNHNY, CDR2 SVGAGI (reference sequence). Unmatched junction bases numbered 8, after V lost 11 bases and J lost 0 bases. This CDR3 has 15 amino acids. DNA of the CDR3: TGTGCCGGGGCCGGCGGGGGGGGCTCCTACAATGAGCAGTTCTTC. Protein product: CAGAGGGGSYNEQFF.

The chain's CDR3 is CASSLKGVGQPQHF. The CDR3, as DNA: TGTGCCAGCAGCTTGAAGGGGGTAGGTCAGCCCCAGCATTTT. The gene calls are TRBV5-5 and TRBJ1-5; TRBD1 is a possible D gene (6 bases). The CDR3 consists of 14 residues. Per the germline V gene, CDR1 is SGHKS and CDR2 is YYEKEE (reference sequence). The V end was cut by 1 base, the J end by 6 bases, with 11 bases between.

The count of this clone is one. V usage is TRBV18 and J usage is TRBJ1-1; TRBD1 is a possible D gene (5 bases). The ends were cut back, 3 bases at V and 5 bases at J, with 16 bases in the middle. In germline, CDR1 is KGHSH, CDR2 LQKENI. The CDR3 consists of 15 residues. CDR3 coding DNA: TGTGCCAGCTCACCCCAGCTTGGGGGACTAACTGAAGCTTTCTTT. As protein: CASSPQLGGLTEAFF.

This clone was observed a single time. The chain employs TRBV7-9 and TRBJ1-2; D is uncertain. V was trimmed by 4 bases and J by 4 bases, leaving 10 bases between them. Germline CDR1 SEHNR, CDR2 FQNEAQ (reference sequence). The CDR3 sequence is 13 residues long. CDR3 protein: CASSSDTFYGYTF. In DNA form, the CDR3 reads TGTGCCAGCAGCTCAGACACGTTCTATGGCTACACCTTC.

The chain uses TRBV15 and TRBJ2-3, with 7 bases that match TRBD1. Germline V gene sequence: CDR1 LNHNV, CDR2 YYDKDF (reference sequence). CDR3 size: 15 residues. V shed 5 bases and J 4 bases; nucleotides not matched to a gene: 9. As DNA, the CDR3 is TGTGCCACCAGCCGTTCGAGGGGGCGAGCAGATACGCAGTATTTT. Encoded protein: CATSRSRGRADTQYF. Full variable domain (remainder filled in from reference TRBV15 and TRBJ2-3): DAMVIQNPRYQVTQFGKPVTLSCSQTLNHNVMYWYQQKSSQAPKLLFHYYDKDFNNEADTPDNFQSRRPNTSFCFLDIRSPGLGDTAMYLCATSRSRGRADTQYFGPGTRLTVL.

The chain has TRBV7-2 and TRBJ1-2; the D gene is possibly TRBD1 (5 bases). The CDR3 spans 14 residues. Trimming shortened V by 5 bases and J by 6 bases, and 16 bases separated the two germline ends. Germline CDR1 and CDR2: SGHTA and FQGNSA. CDR3 amino acids: CASSGLGDLHGYTF. CDR3 coding DNA: TGTGCCAGCAGCGGCTTGGGGGACTTACATGGCTACACCTTC.